A single sample is the source of the 10 T cell receptor beta chains below, sequenced in a study of primary melanoma T cells and metastatic recurrence. Some clones are missing from TCRdb's copy, which holds only in-frame ones; the method was immunoSEQ multiplex PCR. The table has about 1,000 clones, about 74% seen once. Sequencing was performed on melanoma tumor tissue. The receptor set was obtained from a human donor with melanoma.

This chain joins TRBV23-1 and TRBJ2-5; a weak D match, TRBD2 (7 bases). TRBV23-1 is given ORF status, its function remaining uncertain. The CDR3 contains 14 residues. Trimming cost V 6 bases and J 4 bases, with 15 bases left between them. The CDR3 bases are TGCGCCAGCAGCCAAGGGGGGGCCCGAGAGACCCAGTACTTC. Translating gives CASSQGGARETQYF.

This clone appeared once. V is TRBV5-1 and J is TRBJ2-3, with 8 bases aligning to TRBD1. CDR1 and CDR2 from the germline V gene are SGHRS and YFSETQ. With V trimmed by 3 bases and J by 5 bases, 8 bases remained unmatched. The CDR3 has 15 amino acids. As DNA, the CDR3 is TGCGCCAGCAGCTACCACAGGGGGAAAGGAGATACGCAGTATTTT. Its translation: CASSYHRGKGDTQYF. The full variable domain, with the rest looked up from reference TRBV5-1 and TRBJ2-3, is KAGVTQTPRYLIKTRGQQVTLSCSPISGHRSVSWYQQTPGQGLQFLFEYFSETQRNKGNFPGRFSGRQFSNSRSEMNVSTLELGDSALYLCASSYHRGKGDTQYFGPGTRLTVL.

The gene calls are TRBV11-3 and TRBJ1-1, with D tentatively TRBD1 (5 bases). The CDR3 totals 15 residues. The germline CDR1 and CDR2 sequences are SGHNT and YENEEA. Trimming pared 3 bases from V and 3 bases from J, leaving 14 bases between. CDR3 nucleotide sequence: TGTGCCAGCAGCTTTCCCGGGGCTAGGGACACTGAAGCTTTCTTT. Protein sequence: CASSFPGARDTEAFF.

The chain employs TRBV29-1 and TRBJ2-3, with D possibly TRBD1 on 5 matching bases. Trimming stripped 4 bases from V and 2 bases from J, with 13 bases between. The germline V gene encodes CDR1 SQVTM and CDR2 ANQGSEA. CDR3 length: 14 amino acids. CDR3 in DNA: TGCAGCGTTGTTTGGGGCAGCCTCACAGATACGCAGTATTTT. Its protein is CSVVWGSLTDTQYF.

This clone was seen a handful of times. The rearrangement uses TRBV30 and TRBJ2-2; D might be TRBD1 or TRBD2, each matching 5 bases. There are 13 residues in the CDR3. Germline V gene sequence: CDR1 GTSNPN, CDR2 SVGIG (reference sequence). The chain's CDR3 is CAGESSSTGELFF. The CDR3 DNA reads TGTGCGGGGGAGAGTTCTAGCACCGGGGAGCTGTTTTTT.

The V gene is TRBV5-8, the J gene TRBJ1-3; D is undetermined. V was trimmed by 5 bases and J by 3 bases, leaving 12 bases between them. The CDR3 is made up of 14 amino acids. CDR1 is SGHTS and CDR2 is YDEGEE in the germline V gene. CDR3 sequence reads: CASRGRVDGNTIYF. Here the CDR3 DNA reads TGTGCCAGCAGGGGAAGGGTGGATGGAAACACCATATATTTT.

In its sample, this clone was seen a few times. The chain has TRBV18 and TRBJ1-3; TRBD1 matches 8 bases. CDR3 length: 16 amino acids. The V segment lost 3 bases and the J segment 4 bases; nucleotides outside the gene matches: 8. CDR1 KGHSH and CDR2 LQKENI come from the germline V gene. The CDR3 sequence is CASSPSQRDRGNTIYF. In DNA, the CDR3 is TGTGCCAGCTCACCGTCTCAACGGGACAGGGGAAACACCATATATTTT.

J is TRBJ1-1 and V is TRBV28; D unclear. The CDR3 totals 13 residues. The V end lost 3 bases, the J end lost 1 base, and 6 bases lay between the germline ends. Germline CDR1 reads MDHEN; CDR2 reads SYDVKM. The CDR3 DNA reads TGTGCCAGCAGTTTTTATCGGAACACTGAAGCTTTCTTT. Residues: CASSFYRNTEAFF.

The chain links TRBV30 to TRBJ2-7; 7 bases are a match to TRBD1. Germline V lookup: CDR1 GTSNPN, CDR2 SVGIG (reference sequence). With V trimmed by 5 bases and J by 0 bases, 4 bases remained unmatched. The CDR3 totals 13 residues. CDR3 residues: CAWAGQDSYEQYF. The CDR3 region has the DNA TGTGCCTGGGCCGGACAGGACTCCTACGAGCAGTACTTC.

The CDR3 bases are TGCAGCGTCCTTGGACAGGGTTCGTCCTACGAGCAGTACTTC. Translating gives CSVLGQGSSYEQYF. This chain joins TRBV29-1 and TRBJ2-7, with 8 bases identical to TRBD1. After removal of 6 bases from V and 1 base from J, the junction contained 8 bases not matched to a gene. From germline, CDR1 is SQVTM and CDR2 ANQGSEA. The length of the CDR3 is 14 residues.